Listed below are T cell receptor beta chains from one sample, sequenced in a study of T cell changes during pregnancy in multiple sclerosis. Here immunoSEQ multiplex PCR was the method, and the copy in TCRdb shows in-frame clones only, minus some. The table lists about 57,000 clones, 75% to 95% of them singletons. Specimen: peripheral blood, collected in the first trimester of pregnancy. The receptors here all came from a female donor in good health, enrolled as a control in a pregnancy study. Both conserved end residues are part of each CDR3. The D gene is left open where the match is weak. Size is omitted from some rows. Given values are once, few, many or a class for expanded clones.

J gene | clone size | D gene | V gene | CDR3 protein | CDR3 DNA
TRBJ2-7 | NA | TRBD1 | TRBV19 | CATGTGGYEQYF | TGTGCCACGGGGACAGGGGGCTACGAGCAGTACTTC
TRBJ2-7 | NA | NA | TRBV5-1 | CASSLANGISQQYF | TGCGCCAGCAGCTTGGCGAACGGGATCAGTCAGCAGTACTTC
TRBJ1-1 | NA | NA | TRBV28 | CASRPGSTEAFF | TGTGCCAGCCGACCGGGTAGCACTGAAGCTTTCTTT
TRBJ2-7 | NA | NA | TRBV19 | CASSTWTVDEQYF | TGTGCCAGTAGTACCTGGACAGTTGACGAGCAGTACTTC
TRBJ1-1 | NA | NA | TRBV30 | CAYNQDTEAFF | TGTGCCTACAACCAAGACACTGAAGCTTTCTTT
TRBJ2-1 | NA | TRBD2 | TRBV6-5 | CASSSIGLAAYNEQFF | TGTGCCAGCAGTTCCATAGGACTAGCGGCATACAATGAGCAGTTCTTC
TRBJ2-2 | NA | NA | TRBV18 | CASSPARDTGELFF | TGTGCCAGCTCACCGGCGCGGGACACCGGGGAGCTGTTTTTT
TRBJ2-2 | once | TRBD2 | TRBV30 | CAGGGNTGELFF | TGTGCCGGCGGGGGGAACACCGGGGAGCTGTTTTTT
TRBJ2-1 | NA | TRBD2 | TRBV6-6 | CASSYSTGGPRNEQFF | TGTGCCAGCAGTTACTCGACGGGGGGGCCGCGCAATGAGCAGTTCTTC
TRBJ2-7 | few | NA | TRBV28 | CASSKYEQYF | TGTGCCAGCTCAAAATACGAGCAGTACTTC
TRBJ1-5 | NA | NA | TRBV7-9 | CASSFTGSNQPQHF | TGTGCCAGCAGCTTTACGGGGAGCAATCAGCCCCAGCATTTT
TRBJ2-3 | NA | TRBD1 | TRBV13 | CASSLPAGGSTDTQYF | TGTGCCAGCAGCTTACCGGCAGGGGGATCCACAGATACGCAGTATTTT
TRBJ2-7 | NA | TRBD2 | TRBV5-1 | CASSLAGTSGGPFYEQYF | TGCGCCAGCAGCTTGGCCGGGACTAGCGGGGGGCCTTTCTACGAGCAGTACTTC
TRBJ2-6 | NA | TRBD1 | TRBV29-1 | CSVESGQGDSGANVLTF | TGCAGCGTTGAGTCGGGACAGGGCGACTCTGGGGCCAACGTCCTGACTTTC
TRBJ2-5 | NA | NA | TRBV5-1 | CASSLAGGVGQETQYF | TGCGCCAGCAGCTTGGCGGGCGGGGTGGGGCAAGAGACCCAGTACTTC
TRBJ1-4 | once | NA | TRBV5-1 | CASSGGDVSEKLFF | TGCGCCAGCAGCGGGGGGGACGTTAGTGAAAAACTGTTTTTT
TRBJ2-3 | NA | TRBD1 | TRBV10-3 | CAIRGQGNTDTQYF | TGTGCCATCAGGGGACAGGGTAACACAGATACGCAGTATTTT
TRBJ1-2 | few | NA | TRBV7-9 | CASSSTVNYGYTF | TGTGCCAGCAGCTCGACAGTGAACTATGGCTACACCTTC
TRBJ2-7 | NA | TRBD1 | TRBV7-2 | CASRRTGSSYEQYF | TGTGCCAGCAGACGGACAGGGAGCTCCTACGAGCAGTACTTC
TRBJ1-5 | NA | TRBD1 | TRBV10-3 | CAIKGQTNQPQHF | TGTGCCATCAAGGGACAGACCAATCAGCCCCAGCATTTT
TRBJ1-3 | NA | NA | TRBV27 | CASRPGFSGNTIYF | TGTGCCAGCAGACCAGGTTTCTCTGGAAACACCATATATTTT
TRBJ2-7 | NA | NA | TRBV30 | CAWSVRLGAEEQYF | TGTGCCTGGAGTGTACGTCTGGGTGCGGAAGAGCAGTACTTC
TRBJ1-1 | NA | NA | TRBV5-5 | CASSLGGLMNTEAFF | TGTGCCAGCAGCTTGGGAGGATTGATGAACACTGAAGCTTTCTTT
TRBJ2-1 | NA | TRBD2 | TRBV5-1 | CASSWGGGNEQFF | TGCGCCAGCAGTTGGGGGGGTGGTAATGAGCAGTTCTTC